Listed below are T cell receptor beta chains from one sample, sequenced in a study of T cell repertoires in cytomegalovirus infection. Using its own MiXCR run on the reads, TCRdb lists one record per CDR3 protein. This table has around 140,000 distinct CDR3 sequences, 25% to 35% appearing once. These receptors' antigens are unknown. The specimen was CD8+ T cells from cultured PBMCs, collected from culture after CMV antigen stimulation. These receptors originate from a human donor in good health (CMV status not recorded). Some clones in this sample may be carry-over from other donors' samples. Each CDR3 is given with its conserved first and last residue. Each record gives: CDR3 protein, CDR3 DNA, clone size, J gene, V gene, D gene. A D gene is named only where the DNA matches it firmly. The size of a clone is reported for some rows only, either as once, few or many, or as a class for expanded clones.

CDR3aa: CASSWAGGGGETQYF
CDR3nt: TGTGCCAGCAGCTGGGCGGGGGGGGGCGGAGAGACCCAGTACTTC
abundance: many
j_gene: TRBJ2-5
v_gene: TRBV5-4
d_gene: TRBD2

CDR3aa: CASSYRQTYEQYF
CDR3nt: TGTGCCAGCAGTTACCGCCAAACCTACGAGCAGTACTTC
abundance: NA
j_gene: TRBJ2-7
v_gene: TRBV6-5
d_gene: NA

CDR3aa: CASSQDWSSFGSYNEQFF
CDR3nt: TGCGCCAGCAGCCAAGATTGGAGTAGTTTTGGAAGCTACAATGAGCAGTTCTTC
abundance: many
j_gene: TRBJ2-1
v_gene: TRBV4-3
d_gene: NA

CDR3aa: CASSHSGIRNEQFF
CDR3nt: TGTGCCAGCAGCCACAGCGGAATAAGGAATGAGCAGTTCTTC
abundance: few
j_gene: TRBJ2-1
v_gene: TRBV7-9
d_gene: NA

CDR3aa: CASRGGENTEAFF
CDR3nt: TGTGCCAGCAGGGGGGGGGAGAACACTGAAGCTTTCTTT
abundance: NA
j_gene: TRBJ1-1
v_gene: TRBV2
d_gene: NA

CDR3aa: CASSPRTGGDEQYF
CDR3nt: TGTGCCAGTAGTCCGAGGACAGGGGGCGACGAGCAGTACTTC
abundance: many
j_gene: TRBJ2-7
v_gene: TRBV19
d_gene: TRBD1

CDR3aa: CSARGQSYEQYF
CDR3nt: TGCAGTGCTAGAGGACAGTCCTACGAGCAGTACTTC
abundance: NA
j_gene: TRBJ2-7
v_gene: TRBV20-1
d_gene: NA

CDR3aa: CASSLTVNTEAFF
CDR3nt: TGTGCCAGCAGTTTGACGGTGAACACTGAAGCTTTCTTT
abundance: many
j_gene: TRBJ1-1
v_gene: TRBV12-3/TRBV12-4
d_gene: NA

CDR3aa: CASGTQAWYGYTF
CDR3nt: TGTGCCAGCGGGACTCAAGCGTGGTATGGCTACACCTTC
abundance: NA
j_gene: TRBJ1-2
v_gene: TRBV19
d_gene: NA

CDR3aa: CASSQEVSSWVNTGELFF
CDR3nt: TGTGCCAGCAGCCAAGAGGTTTCTTCGTGGGTAAACACCGGGGAGCTGTTTTTT
abundance: few
j_gene: TRBJ2-2
v_gene: TRBV3-1
d_gene: NA

CDR3aa: CAWSDRTGVTDTQYF
CDR3nt: TGTGCCTGGAGTGACAGGACAGGGGTTACAGATACGCAGTATTTT
abundance: many
j_gene: TRBJ2-3
v_gene: TRBV30
d_gene: TRBD1

CDR3aa: CASSRQASGANSPLHF
CDR3nt: TGTGCCAGCAGCCGACAGGCATCAGGTGCCAATTCACCCCTCCACTTT
abundance: NA
j_gene: TRBJ1-6
v_gene: TRBV4-2
d_gene: NA

CDR3aa: CSALQESTEAFF
CDR3nt: TGCAGTGCCCTACAGGAGTCCACTGAAGCTTTCTTT
abundance: NA
j_gene: TRBJ1-1
v_gene: TRBV20-1
d_gene: NA

CDR3aa: CAWSIDTHSGNTIYF
CDR3nt: TGTGCCTGGAGTATCGACACTCACTCTGGAAACACCATATATTTT
abundance: NA
j_gene: TRBJ1-3
v_gene: TRBV30
d_gene: NA

CDR3aa: CASSFPVQGRNEQYF
CDR3nt: TGTGCCAGCAGCTTTCCGGTACAGGGGAGGAACGAGCAGTACTTC
abundance: few
j_gene: TRBJ2-7
v_gene: TRBV7-8
d_gene: NA

CDR3aa: CASSQGPLAGEQFF
CDR3nt: TGCGCCAGCAGCCAAGGCCCTCTGGCGGGTGAGCAGTTCTTC
abundance: NA
j_gene: TRBJ2-1
v_gene: TRBV4-1
d_gene: NA

CDR3aa: CASSITEEETQYF
CDR3nt: TGTGCCAGCAGTATTACAGAGGAAGAGACCCAGTACTTC
abundance: few
j_gene: TRBJ2-5
v_gene: TRBV28
d_gene: NA

CDR3aa: CASSLIGLASSTYGYTF
CDR3nt: TGTGCCAGCAGCTTGATCGGTTTGGCCTCCTCCACGTATGGCTACACCTTC
abundance: many
j_gene: TRBJ1-2
v_gene: TRBV7-8
d_gene: NA

CDR3aa: CAISDPGLADYEQYF
CDR3nt: TGTGCCATCAGTGACCCGGGACTAGCGGACTACGAGCAGTACTTC
abundance: few
j_gene: TRBJ2-7
v_gene: TRBV10-3
d_gene: TRBD2

CDR3aa: CATSRGTGTSGNEQFF
CDR3nt: TGTGCCACCAGCAGAGGCACCGGGACTAGCGGCAATGAGCAGTTCTTC
abundance: few
j_gene: TRBJ2-1
v_gene: TRBV15
d_gene: TRBD2

CDR3aa: CASSDRDRGIQPQHF
CDR3nt: TGTGCCAGCAGTGACCGGGACAGGGGGATTCAGCCCCAGCATTTT
abundance: NA
j_gene: TRBJ1-5
v_gene: TRBV12-3/TRBV12-4
d_gene: TRBD1

CDR3aa: CATSTRAQPQHF
CDR3nt: TGTGCCACCTCCACCCGCGCTCAGCCCCAGCATTTT
abundance: NA
j_gene: TRBJ1-5
v_gene: TRBV28
d_gene: NA

CDR3aa: CASSFPDSYEQYF
CDR3nt: TGCGCCAGCAGCTTCCCCGACTCCTACGAGCAGTACTTC
abundance: NA
j_gene: TRBJ2-7
v_gene: TRBV5-1
d_gene: NA

CDR3aa: CASSIDRGYEQFF
CDR3nt: TGTGCCAGTAGTATAGACAGGGGCTATGAGCAGTTCTTC
abundance: few
j_gene: TRBJ2-1
v_gene: TRBV19
d_gene: NA

CDR3aa: CASSQGQGAHEQYF
CDR3nt: TGTGCCAGCAGCCAAGGACAGGGGGCCCACGAGCAGTACTTC
abundance: NA
j_gene: TRBJ2-7
v_gene: TRBV14
d_gene: TRBD1

CDR3aa: CASSPSDSSYEQYF
CDR3nt: TGTGCCAGTAGTCCCAGCGACAGCTCCTACGAGCAGTACTTC
abundance: NA
j_gene: TRBJ2-7
v_gene: TRBV19
d_gene: NA

CDR3aa: CASGLAGGMNTEAFF
CDR3nt: TGTGCTAGTGGTTTAGCAGGGGGCATGAACACTGAAGCTTTCTTT
abundance: few
j_gene: TRBJ1-1
v_gene: TRBV12-5
d_gene: TRBD1

CDR3aa: CASSLGGRGNEQFF
CDR3nt: TGTGCCAGCAGCTTAGGGGGGAGGGGCAATGAGCAGTTCTTC
abundance: many
j_gene: TRBJ2-1
v_gene: TRBV7-8
d_gene: TRBD2

CDR3aa: CASSLTGGRTGELFF
CDR3nt: TGTGCCAGCAGTCTGACAGGGGGTCGCACCGGGGAGCTGTTTTTT
abundance: NA
j_gene: TRBJ2-2
v_gene: TRBV28
d_gene: TRBD1

CDR3aa: CASVPGQGALETQYF
CDR3nt: TGTGCCAGCGTCCCGGGACAGGGGGCCTTGGAGACCCAGTACTTC
abundance: few
j_gene: TRBJ2-5
v_gene: TRBV7-6
d_gene: TRBD1

CDR3aa: CASRPGGLNTEAFF
CDR3nt: TGTGCCAGCAGACCGGGAGGGTTGAACACTGAAGCTTTCTTT
abundance: many
j_gene: TRBJ1-1
v_gene: TRBV11-2
d_gene: NA

CDR3aa: CASSLSGMVRQPQHF
CDR3nt: TGTGCCAGCAGTTTATCAGGGATGGTAAGGCAGCCCCAGCATTTT
abundance: few
j_gene: TRBJ1-5
v_gene: TRBV27
d_gene: NA

CDR3aa: CSVERTTSGSETQYF
CDR3nt: TGCAGTGTGGAAAGGACAACTAGCGGGTCGGAGACCCAGTACTTC
abundance: NA
j_gene: TRBJ2-5
v_gene: TRBV20-1
d_gene: TRBD2

CDR3aa: CASSLAGQLNTEAFF
CDR3nt: TGTGCCAGCAGCTTAGCCGGACAGTTGAACACTGAAGCTTTCTTT
abundance: NA
j_gene: TRBJ1-1
v_gene: TRBV11-1
d_gene: NA

CDR3aa: CASSSSPDAGEQYF
CDR3nt: TGTGCCAGCTCGTCATCCCCCGACGCCGGCGAGCAGTACTTC
abundance: large
j_gene: TRBJ2-7
v_gene: TRBV6-1
d_gene: NA

CDR3aa: CASRHGFYTEAFF
CDR3nt: TGTGCCAGCAGGCACGGATTTTACACTGAAGCTTTCTTT
abundance: many
j_gene: TRBJ1-1
v_gene: TRBV6-5
d_gene: NA

CDR3aa: CASSLLAGGRDTQYF
CDR3nt: TGTGCCAGCAGTTTACTAGCGGGGGGTCGAGATACGCAGTATTTT
abundance: NA
j_gene: TRBJ2-3
v_gene: TRBV28
d_gene: TRBD2

CDR3aa: CASSLALDTEAFF
CDR3nt: TGCGCCAGCAGCTTGGCCCTGGACACTGAAGCTTTCTTT
abundance: NA
j_gene: TRBJ1-1
v_gene: TRBV5-1
d_gene: NA

CDR3aa: CASSVFVASSYNEQFF
CDR3nt: TGTGCCAGCAGCGTATTCGTGGCGAGCTCCTACAATGAGCAGTTCTTC
abundance: NA
j_gene: TRBJ2-1
v_gene: TRBV9
d_gene: NA

CDR3aa: CASSWDSKIDYEQYF
CDR3nt: TGTGCCAGCAGCTGGGACAGTAAAATAGACTACGAGCAGTACTTC
abundance: few
j_gene: TRBJ2-7
v_gene: TRBV7-9
d_gene: TRBD1

CDR3aa: CASSLGMASPFF
CDR3nt: TGTGCCAGCAGTTTAGGTATGGCTAGCCCTTTCTTC
abundance: NA
j_gene: TRBJ2-1
v_gene: TRBV28
d_gene: NA

CDR3aa: CASSRRDSNTEAFF
CDR3nt: TGTGCCAGCAGCCGTCGGGACAGCAACACTGAAGCTTTCTTT
abundance: many
j_gene: TRBJ1-1
v_gene: TRBV7-6
d_gene: TRBD1

CDR3aa: CAGSAGSYEQYF
CDR3nt: TGTGCCGGTTCAGCGGGGTCCTACGAGCAGTACTTC
abundance: NA
j_gene: TRBJ2-7
v_gene: TRBV7-8
d_gene: TRBD2

CDR3aa: CASSFTGRTDTQYF
CDR3nt: TGTGCCAGCAGTTTTACAGGGAGGACAGATACGCAGTATTTT
abundance: once
j_gene: TRBJ2-3
v_gene: TRBV12-3/TRBV12-4
d_gene: NA

CDR3aa: CASSQDPLGTQYF
CDR3nt: TGTGCCAGCAGCCAGGACCCCTTAGGGACCCAGTACTTC
abundance: NA
j_gene: TRBJ2-5
v_gene: TRBV7-6
d_gene: NA

CDR3aa: CASSLRLAGYEETQYF
CDR3nt: TGTGCCAGCAGCCTTAGACTAGCGGGGTACGAAGAGACCCAGTACTTC
abundance: many
j_gene: TRBJ2-5
v_gene: TRBV7-2
d_gene: TRBD2

CDR3aa: CATSREGFRGNTIYF
CDR3nt: TGTGCCACCAGCAGAGAAGGGTTCCGAGGGAATACCATATATTTT
abundance: NA
j_gene: TRBJ1-3
v_gene: TRBV15
d_gene: NA

CDR3aa: CASSVGGQDYGYTF
CDR3nt: TGTGCCAGCAGCGTAGGAGGCCAGGACTATGGCTACACCTTC
abundance: NA
j_gene: TRBJ1-2
v_gene: TRBV9
d_gene: NA

CDR3aa: CASSFGIAGGPSAYEQYF
CDR3nt: TGTGCCAGCAGTTTTGGCATAGCGGGGGGACCCTCTGCCTACGAGCAGTACTTC
abundance: NA
j_gene: TRBJ2-7
v_gene: TRBV28
d_gene: TRBD2

CDR3aa: CASSYSEGGFEAFF
CDR3nt: TGTGCCAGCAGTTACTCCGAGGGGGGATTCGAAGCTTTCTTT
abundance: NA
j_gene: TRBJ1-1
v_gene: TRBV6-6
d_gene: NA

CDR3aa: CASSYSDFNYGYTF
CDR3nt: TGTGCCAGCAGTTACTCGGACTTTAACTATGGCTACACCTTC
abundance: few
j_gene: TRBJ1-2
v_gene: TRBV6-6
d_gene: NA

CDR3aa: CASSYTGTGGIYGYTF
CDR3nt: TGTGCCAGCAGTTACACCGGGACAGGGGGCATCTATGGCTACACCTTC
abundance: NA
j_gene: TRBJ1-2
v_gene: TRBV6-2/TRBV6-3
d_gene: TRBD1

CDR3aa: CASSLESGAGPQHF
CDR3nt: TGCGCCAGCAGCCTGGAGTCAGGGGCCGGGCCCCAGCATTTT
abundance: many
j_gene: TRBJ1-5
v_gene: TRBV5-1
d_gene: NA

CDR3aa: CASSEALVVNTEAFF
CDR3nt: TGTGCCAGCAGTGAAGCGTTGGTGGTGAACACTGAAGCTTTCTTT
abundance: few
j_gene: TRBJ1-1
v_gene: TRBV6-1
d_gene: NA

CDR3aa: CASSSGPGVKNIQYF
CDR3nt: TGTGCCAGCAGCTCGGGACCCGGGGTCAAAAACATTCAGTACTTC
abundance: NA
j_gene: TRBJ2-4
v_gene: TRBV9
d_gene: NA

CDR3aa: CASSIGSSALNTEAFF
CDR3nt: TGTGCCAGTAGTATAGGGTCCTCAGCCCTGAACACTGAAGCTTTCTTT
abundance: NA
j_gene: TRBJ1-1
v_gene: TRBV19
d_gene: NA

CDR3aa: CATSPETGGNQETQYF
CDR3nt: TGTGCCACCAGTCCAGAAACGGGGGGGAACCAAGAGACCCAGTACTTC
abundance: NA
j_gene: TRBJ2-5
v_gene: TRBV24-1
d_gene: TRBD2